This T cell receptor (beta chain) was sequenced during a study of cytomegalovirus exposure and HLA in healthy donors. As to this clone: Its antigen is currently unknown.

Findings of the study overall: CMV serostatus alone was available as immune exposure information. Per published accounts, TCR beta sequences correctly predicted the HLA-A and HLA-B alleles of most subjects. Among the most significant clusters, several appeared linked to common viral pathogens in a later analysis. Excluded were some V segments that proved indistinguishable, including TRBV6-2 and TRBV6-3.

Use of 60 Vbeta and 13 Jbeta primers characterized the PCR. Some clones are missing from TCRdb's copy, which holds only in-frame ones; the method was immunoSEQ multiplex PCR. The sample contains 150,000 to 200,000 clones, roughly 80% of which appear only once. V dropped 5 bases and J dropped 9 bases, with 11 bases sitting between them. CDR3 length: 12 residues. Germline V gives CDR1 SGHTA, CDR2 FQGTGA. Sequencing was done on a sample of PBMCs. The J gene is TRBJ2-1, the V gene TRBV7-3, with no clear D. This clonotype was sampled from a man aged 50 or older in good health and CMV-seronegative. CDR3 nucleotides: TGTGCCAGCAGCATAGGAGTTGGTGAGCAGTTCTTC. Translated: CASSIGVGEQFF.